The T cell receptor (beta chain) described here comes from a study of T cell repertoires in cytomegalovirus infection. Study-wide findings and caveats: Totalled public TCR beta family frequency picked out people who carried CMV plus the relevant HLA.

This clonotype was seen more than once but under ten times. What it recognizes is unknown. TCRdb reanalysed the reads using MiXCR and keeps one entry per CDR3 protein. The sample has 700,000 to 900,000 distinct CDR3 sequences, about 27% seen once; the top ten hold around 12%. This sequence was found in a human donor in good health (CMV status not recorded). Some clones in this sample may be carry-over from other donors' samples. The specimen comprised cultured CD8+ T cells from PBMCs, sampled from culture after CMV antigen stimulation.

The CDR3 sequence: CASSEIGAENYGYTF. DNA of the CDR3: TGTGCCAGCAGTGAAATCGGGGCAGAAAACTATGGCTACACCTTC. This chain connects TRBV6-1 to TRBJ1-2, with D perhaps TRBD1 (5 bases). Germline V gene sequence: CDR1 MNHNS, CDR2 SASEGT. The CDR3 loop spans 15 amino acids. V gave up 2 bases and J gave up 2 bases, with 12 bases separating them.